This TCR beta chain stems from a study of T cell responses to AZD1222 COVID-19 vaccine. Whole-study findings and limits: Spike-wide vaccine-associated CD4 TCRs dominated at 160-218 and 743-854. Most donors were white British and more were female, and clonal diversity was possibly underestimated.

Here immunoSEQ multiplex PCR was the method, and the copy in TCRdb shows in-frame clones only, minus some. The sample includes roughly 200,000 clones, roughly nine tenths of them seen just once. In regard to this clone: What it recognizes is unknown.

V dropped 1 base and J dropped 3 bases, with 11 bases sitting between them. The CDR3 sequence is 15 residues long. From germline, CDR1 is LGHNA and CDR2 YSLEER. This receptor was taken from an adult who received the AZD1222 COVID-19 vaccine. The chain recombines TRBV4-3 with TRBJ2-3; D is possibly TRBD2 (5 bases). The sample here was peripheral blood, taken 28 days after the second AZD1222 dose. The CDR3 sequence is CASSQGLSGTDTQYF. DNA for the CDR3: TGCGCCAGCAGCCAAGGCCTCTCGGGGACAGATACGCAGTATTTT.